This record concerns one T cell receptor beta chain sequence. Antigen: not known. Primers for the PCR totalled 60 Vbeta and 13 Jbeta. The protocol was immunoSEQ multiplex PCR, while the TCRdb copy is restricted to in-frame clones and leaves out a portion. The sample includes fewer than 150,000 clones, about three quarters of them seen just once. Germline CDR1 reads SNHLY; CDR2 reads FYNNEI. The CDR3 contains 16 residues. Unmatched junction bases numbered 12, after V lost 5 bases and J lost 3 bases. The data stem from a study of cytomegalovirus exposure and HLA in healthy donors. Findings and limits, study-wide: There were reportedly fewer N-insertions in an Asian-associated ancestry cluster than the roughly 700-donor mean, in a later analysis.

J is TRBJ1-2 and V is TRBV2, with 7 positions matching TRBD1. The TCR sequence derives from a woman aged 30 to 39 in good health and CMV-seronegative. Sequencing was carried out using PBMCs. The CDR3 loop is CASSQLRTGVHYGYTF. CDR3 DNA sequence: TGTGCCAGCAGTCAGTTAAGAACAGGGGTTCACTATGGCTACACCTTC.